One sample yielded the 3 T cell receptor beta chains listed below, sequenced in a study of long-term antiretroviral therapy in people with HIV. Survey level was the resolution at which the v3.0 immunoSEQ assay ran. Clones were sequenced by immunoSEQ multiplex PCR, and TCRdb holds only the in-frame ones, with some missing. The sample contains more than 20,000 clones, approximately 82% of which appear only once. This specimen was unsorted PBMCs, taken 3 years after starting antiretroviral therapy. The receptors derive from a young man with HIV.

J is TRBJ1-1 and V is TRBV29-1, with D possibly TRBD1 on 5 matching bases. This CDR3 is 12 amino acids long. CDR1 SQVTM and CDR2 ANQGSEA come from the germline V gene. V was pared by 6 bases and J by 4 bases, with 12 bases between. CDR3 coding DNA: TGCAGCGTCATGCAGGGATTCACTGAAGCTTTCTTT. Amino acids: CSVMQGFTEAFF.

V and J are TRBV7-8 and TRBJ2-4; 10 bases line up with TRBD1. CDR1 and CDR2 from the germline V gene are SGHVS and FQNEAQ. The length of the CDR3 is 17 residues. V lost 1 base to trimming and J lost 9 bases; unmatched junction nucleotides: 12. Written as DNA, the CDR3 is TGTGCCAGCAGCTTAGATGACCCGGGACAGGGGACCAGCATTCAGTACTTC. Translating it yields CASSLDDPGQGTSIQYF.

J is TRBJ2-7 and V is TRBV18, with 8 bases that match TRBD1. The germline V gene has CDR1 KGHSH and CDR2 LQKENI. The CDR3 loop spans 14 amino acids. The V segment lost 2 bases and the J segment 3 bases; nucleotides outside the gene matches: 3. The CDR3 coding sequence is TGTGCCAGCTCACCAAGGGGACAGGTCTACGAGCAGTACTTC. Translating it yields CASSPRGQVYEQYF.